These 30 T cell receptor beta chains were sequenced from one sample in a study of cytomegalovirus exposure and HLA in healthy donors. PCR was performed using 60 Vbeta and 13 Jbeta primers. The protocol was immunoSEQ multiplex PCR, while the TCRdb copy is restricted to in-frame clones and leaves out a portion. The data hold approximately 170,000 clones, with approximately 80% observed a single time. The sequenced sample was PBMCs. These receptors all come from a boy aged 2-9 years in good health and CMV-seronegative.

The rearrangement links TRBV6-5 to TRBJ1-1; weak D call: TRBD1 (5 bases). Trimming removed 7 bases at V and 0 bases at J, with 12 bases between. CDR1 is MNHEY, CDR2 SVGAGI, per germline. The CDR3 consists of 14 residues. The CDR3 region is CASKPGNVNTEAFF. In DNA, the CDR3 is TGTGCCAGCAAACCAGGGAATGTGAACACTGAAGCTTTCTTT.

The genes are TRBV5-4 and TRBJ1-1, with a weak D call TRBD1 (6 bases). CDR1 and CDR2 from the germline V gene are SGHNT and YYREEE (reference sequence). Between the trimmed V and J ends, which lost 2 bases and 5 bases, there was a span of 13 bases. CDR3 length: 14 residues. CDR3 nucleotides: TGTGCCAGCAGCTTTCCTAGGGGGGGAACTGAAGCTTTCTTT. This sequence encodes CASSFPRGGTEAFF.

This clone was counted once. V is TRBV20-1 and J is TRBJ2-3; D is undetermined. CDR1 is DFQATT and CDR2 is SNEGSKA in the germline V gene (reference sequence). The CDR3 length is 11 residues. Trimming stripped 6 bases from V and 6 bases from J, with 10 bases between. The CDR3 nucleotides are TGCAGTGCGGTCCTAGGCGATACGCAGTATTTT. The encoded protein is CSAVLGDTQYF.

This clone was recorded a few times. The gene calls are TRBV29-1 and TRBJ2-1, with 8 nucleotides matching TRBD2. Germline V gives CDR1 SQVTM, CDR2 ANQGSEA. Trimming took 1 base from V and 0 from J; bases not matched to a gene: 2. The CDR3 has 15 amino acids. CDR3 sequence reads: CSVEGSGSSYNEQFF. CDR3 coding DNA: TGCAGCGTTGAAGGAAGCGGGAGCTCCTACAATGAGCAGTTCTTC.

The chain combines TRBV9 with TRBJ1-2; 10 bases are shared with TRBD1. Germline values: CDR1 SGDLS, CDR2 YYNGEE. The CDR3 consists of 18 residues. V shed 4 bases, J shed 1 base, and the junction held 13 bases outside the gene matches. The CDR3 DNA reads TGTGCCAGCAGCCTTCTAGACAGGGGGCGACCCCTTAACTATGGCTACACCTTC. It specifies CASSLLDRGRPLNYGYTF.

The chain links TRBV5-6 to TRBJ2-1, with D uncertain. The CDR3 covers 14 residues. CDR1 is SGHDT and CDR2 is YYEEEE in the germline V gene. Trimming shortened V by 3 bases and J by 4 bases, and 11 bases separated the two germline ends. CDR3 in DNA: TGTGCCAGCAGCTACGACATTCTGTACAATGAGCAGTTCTTC. Protein sequence: CASSYDILYNEQFF.

The J gene is TRBJ2-5, the V gene TRBV6-5; D is perhaps TRBD2 (6 bases). Trimming shortened V by 2 bases and J by 4 bases, and 14 bases separated the two germline ends. The CDR3 consists of 15 residues. Per germline, CDR1 MNHEY and CDR2 SVGAGI. The CDR3 is CASSYTRETPETQYF. DNA of the CDR3: TGTGCCAGCAGTTACACCCGGGAGACCCCAGAGACCCAGTACTTC.

This chain joins TRBV1 and TRBJ1-1. TRBV1 is labeled a pseudogene. This CDR3 comprises 16 residues. Written as DNA, the CDR3 is TGCACCAGCAGCCAAGATTCGGCGGGGGACTACACTGAAGCTTTCTTT. It specifies CTSSQDSAGDYTEAFF.

The chain joins TRBV6-6 to TRBJ1-5; perhaps TRBD1 as D (6 bases). This CDR3 region has 15 residues. V shed 0 bases and J shed 4 bases, with 10 bases lying between them. Germline V gene data show CDR1 as MNHNY and CDR2 as SVGAGI (reference sequence). The CDR3 bases are TGTGCCAGCAGTTACTCCCAAGGACAGAATCAGCCCCAGCATTTT. It yields the protein CASSYSQGQNQPQHF.

The chain links TRBV15 to TRBJ2-4; TRBD2 is a possible D gene (6 bases). V was cut by 1 base and J by 7 bases, with 11 bases left in between. CDR3 length: 14 amino acids. The germline V gene encodes CDR1 LNHNV and CDR2 YYDKDF (reference sequence). The CDR3 spells CATSRAREVNIQYF. The CDR3 nucleotides read TGTGCCACCAGCAGAGCCAGGGAGGTGAACATTCAGTACTTC.

This chain uses TRBV6-1 with TRBJ1-2, with D perhaps matching TRBD1 (6 bases). The V end was cut by 0 bases, the J end by 4 bases, with 15 bases between. Germline assignment: CDR1 MNHNS and CDR2 SASEGT. The length of the CDR3 is 16 residues. The CDR3 protein is CASSEARTGPGYGYTF. CDR3 in DNA: TGTGCCAGCAGTGAAGCTAGAACAGGGCCGGGCTATGGCTACACCTTC.

The J gene is TRBJ1-1, the V gene TRBV5-5; 7 positions agree with TRBD1. Germline lookup yields CDR1 SGHKS and CDR2 YYEKEE (reference sequence). The CDR3 runs to 15 residues. V trimming: 0 bases; J trimming: 0 bases; junction bases outside the gene matches: 2. The CDR3: CASSLGTGLNTEAFF. CDR3 bases: TGTGCCAGCAGCTTGGGGACAGGCTTGAACACTGAAGCTTTCTTT.

The chain is built from TRBV9 and TRBJ2-1, with 12 bases aligning to TRBD2. The CDR3 extends over 16 amino acids. From germline, CDR1 is SGDLS and CDR2 YYNGEE. The V segment lost 4 bases and the J segment 10 bases; nucleotides outside the gene matches: 12. The CDR3 nucleotides are TGTGCCAGCAGCCCCGTGGCTAGCGGGGGGGAGCACGAGCAGTTCTTC. Its protein product is CASSPVASGGEHEQFF.

This chain links TRBV7-2 with TRBJ1-2, with 8 bases matching TRBD1. CDR3 length equals 16 residues. V lost 3 bases, J lost 2 bases, and 8 bases stayed unmatched. The V gene's germline CDR1 is SGHTA and CDR2 FQGNSA. CDR3 amino acids: CASSFRSGTGNYGYTF. The CDR3 coding sequence is TGTGCCAGCAGCTTCCGGTCCGGGACAGGAAACTATGGCTACACCTTC. The whole variable domain, remainder taken from reference TRBV7-2 and TRBJ1-2, is GAGVSQSPSNKVTEKGKDVELRCDPISGHTALYWYRQSLGQGLEFLIYFQGNSAPDKSGLPSDRFSAERTGGSVSTLTIQRTQQEDSAVYLCASSFRSGTGNYGYTFGSGTRLTVV.

V is TRBV9 and J is TRBJ1-4; tentatively, D is TRBD1 (6 bases). V lost 3 bases and J 7 bases, leaving 16 bases between the germline ends. Per germline, CDR1 SGDLS and CDR2 YYNGEE. This CDR3 is 15 amino acids long. The CDR3 loop reads CASSGSQGRSEKLFF. The CDR3 nucleotides are TGTGCCAGCAGCGGATCACAGGGCAGGAGTGAAAAACTGTTTTTT.

This clone turned up a few times. The chain carries TRBV9 and TRBJ2-1; D uncertain. The germline V gene encodes CDR1 SGDLS and CDR2 YYNGEE. The CDR3 consists of 12 residues. Trimming removed 0 bases at V and 10 bases at J, with 8 bases between. In DNA, the CDR3 is TGTGCCAGCAGCGTAGACCTGGGCGAGCAGTTCTTC. It codes for CASSVDLGEQFF.

The chain has TRBV2 and TRBJ1-5; 7 nucleotides match TRBD1. V trimming: 4 bases; J trimming: 3 bases; junction bases outside the gene matches: 6. CDR3 length equals 15 residues. Germline CDR1 SNHLY, CDR2 FYNNEI. The chain's CDR3 is CASSGVRGPNQPQHF. In DNA, the CDR3 is TGTGCCAGCAGTGGTGTAAGGGGGCCCAATCAGCCCCAGCATTTT. The full variable domain, in which reference TRBV2 and TRBJ1-5 provide the parts outside the CDR3, is EPEVTQTPSHQVTQMGQEVILRCVPISNHLYFYWYRQILGQKVEFLVSFYNNEISEKSEIFDDQFSVERPDGSNFTLKIRSTKLEDSAMYFCASSGVRGPNQPQHFGDGTRLSIL.

This sequence joins TRBV29-1 and TRBJ1-1, with 7 nucleotides matching TRBD1. V dropped 6 bases and J dropped 10; count of bases not matched to a gene: 14. The CDR3 length is 13 residues. CDR1 SQVTM and CDR2 ANQGSEA come from the germline V gene. CDR3 residues: CSVHGTVGVRAFF. Here the CDR3 DNA reads TGCAGCGTCCACGGGACAGTTGGTGTGAGAGCTTTCTTT.

V usage is TRBV19 and J usage is TRBJ2-5; 11 nucleotides align to TRBD2. Germline V gene lookup returns CDR1 LNHDA and CDR2 SQIVND (reference sequence). The CDR3 consists of 13 residues. Germline trimming cut 5 bases from V and 5 bases from J; bases unmatched to any gene: 1. This CDR3 reads CASSLAGGETQYF. The CDR3 DNA sequence: TGTGCCAGTAGTTTAGCGGGAGGGGAGACCCAGTACTTC.

CDR3 residues: CASSPYSGLFYEQYF. In DNA form, the CDR3 reads TGTGCCAGCAGCCCCTATAGCGGGCTATTCTACGAGCAGTACTTC. This chain uses TRBV5-5 with TRBJ2-7, with 7 bases fitting TRBD2. V gave up 4 bases and J gave up 3 bases; unmatched junction bases: 10. The CDR3 length is 15 residues. Germline loops: CDR1 SGHKS, CDR2 YYEKEE (reference sequence).

The chain links TRBV9 to TRBJ2-2, with TRBD2 matching 15 bases. Per the germline V gene, CDR1 is SGDLS and CDR2 is YYNGEE. The CDR3 is 17 residues long. V was clipped by 3 bases and J by 7 bases; unmatched bases: 7. The CDR3 DNA reads as TGTGCCAGCAGCGCAGGACTAGCGGGGGGGTCCCACGGGGAGCTGTTTTTT. It is translated as CASSAGLAGGSHGELFF.

The chain is built from TRBV19 and TRBJ1-5, with D possibly matching TRBD1 (5 bases). The CDR3 consists of 17 residues. With 7 bases removed from V and 2 bases from J, the gap between germline ends came to 21 bases. Germline assignment: CDR1 LNHDA and CDR2 SQIVND (reference sequence). The chain's CDR3 is CASTPGAGLVGNQPQHF. CDR3 sequence (DNA): TGTGCCAGTACCCCCGGAGCAGGGCTTGTTGGCAATCAGCCCCAGCATTTT.

In nucleotides, the CDR3 is TGTGCCTGGACTAGGGGGACCACAGATACGCAGTATTTT. Protein product: CAWTRGTTDTQYF. This chain uses TRBV30 with TRBJ2-3, with D perhaps TRBD1 (6 bases). This CDR3 is 13 amino acids long. V was clipped by 4 bases and J by 2 bases, with 10 bases between them. Germline V gene sequence: CDR1 GTSNPN, CDR2 SVGIG (reference sequence).

The chain recombines TRBV6-6 with TRBJ1-6; 8 nucleotides match TRBD1. V shed 6 bases, J shed 8 bases, and the junction held 6 bases outside the gene matches. Germline CDR1 and CDR2: MNHNY and SVGAGI (reference sequence). This CDR3 has 14 amino acids. CDR3 residues: CASRRQGMDSPLHF. The CDR3 region has the DNA TGTGCCAGCAGGCGACAGGGGATGGATTCACCCCTCCACTTT.

The gene calls are TRBV21-1 and TRBJ2-7; TRBD1 is the table's D call and was not checked against the DNA. TRBV21-1 is labeled a pseudogene. This CDR3 contains 16 residues. CDR3 loop: CASSKAACYSSYEQYV. The CDR3 DNA sequence: TGTGCCAGCAGCAAAGCCGCTTGTTACAGCTCCTACGAGCAGTACGTC.

V is TRBV9 and J is TRBJ2-3, with 7 nucleotides matching TRBD2. The CDR3 contains 16 residues. From germline, CDR1 is SGDLS and CDR2 YYNGEE. The V segment lost 0 bases and the J segment 2 bases; nucleotides outside the gene matches: 6. DNA for the CDR3: TGTGCCAGCAGCGTAGCTGTCGGGGGGTACACAGATACGCAGTATTTT. Protein sequence: CASSVAVGGYTDTQYF.

V and J are TRBV10-2 and TRBJ1-1; D possibly corresponds to TRBD1 (6 bases). The CDR3 has 12 residues. Trimming stripped 3 bases from V and 6 bases from J, with 8 bases between. CDR1 is WSHSY, CDR2 SAAADI, per germline. CDR3 residues: CASSDGTPEAFF. The DNA of the CDR3 is TGCGCCAGCAGTGATGGGACACCTGAAGCTTTCTTT.

There are a few counts of this clone. The J gene is TRBJ2-1, the V gene TRBV5-4, with TRBD2 matching 9 bases. There are 16 residues in the CDR3. Trimming removed 3 bases from V and 8 bases from J; junction bases left unmatched: 12. Germline V gene data show CDR1 as SGHNT and CDR2 as YYREEE (reference sequence). The CDR3 DNA reads TGTGCCAGCAGCTCGCTTGGGACTAGCTTCCTGGATGAGCAGTTCTTC. Residues: CASSSLGTSFLDEQFF.

This clone was seen a single time. The chain uses TRBV9 and TRBJ2-1, with TRBD2 matching over 7 bases. V shed 0 bases, J shed 10 bases, and the junction held 13 bases outside the gene matches. The CDR3 contains 16 residues. Germline V gene data show CDR1 as SGDLS and CDR2 as YYNGEE. The CDR3 nucleotides are TGTGCCAGCAGCGTAGTGGGAGGACTAGAGTTCAACGAGCAGTTCTTC. Protein: CASSVVGGLEFNEQFF.

The chain carries TRBV7-6 and TRBJ2-5; TRBD1 agrees at 8 bases. This CDR3 region has 14 residues. The junction had 5 bases not matched to a gene; V was cut back by 3 bases and J by 5 bases. In germline, CDR1 is SGHVS, CDR2 FNYEAQ. CDR3 amino acids: CASSLGTGSETQYF. Written as DNA, the CDR3 is TGTGCCAGCAGCTTGGGGACAGGTTCCGAGACCCAGTACTTC.